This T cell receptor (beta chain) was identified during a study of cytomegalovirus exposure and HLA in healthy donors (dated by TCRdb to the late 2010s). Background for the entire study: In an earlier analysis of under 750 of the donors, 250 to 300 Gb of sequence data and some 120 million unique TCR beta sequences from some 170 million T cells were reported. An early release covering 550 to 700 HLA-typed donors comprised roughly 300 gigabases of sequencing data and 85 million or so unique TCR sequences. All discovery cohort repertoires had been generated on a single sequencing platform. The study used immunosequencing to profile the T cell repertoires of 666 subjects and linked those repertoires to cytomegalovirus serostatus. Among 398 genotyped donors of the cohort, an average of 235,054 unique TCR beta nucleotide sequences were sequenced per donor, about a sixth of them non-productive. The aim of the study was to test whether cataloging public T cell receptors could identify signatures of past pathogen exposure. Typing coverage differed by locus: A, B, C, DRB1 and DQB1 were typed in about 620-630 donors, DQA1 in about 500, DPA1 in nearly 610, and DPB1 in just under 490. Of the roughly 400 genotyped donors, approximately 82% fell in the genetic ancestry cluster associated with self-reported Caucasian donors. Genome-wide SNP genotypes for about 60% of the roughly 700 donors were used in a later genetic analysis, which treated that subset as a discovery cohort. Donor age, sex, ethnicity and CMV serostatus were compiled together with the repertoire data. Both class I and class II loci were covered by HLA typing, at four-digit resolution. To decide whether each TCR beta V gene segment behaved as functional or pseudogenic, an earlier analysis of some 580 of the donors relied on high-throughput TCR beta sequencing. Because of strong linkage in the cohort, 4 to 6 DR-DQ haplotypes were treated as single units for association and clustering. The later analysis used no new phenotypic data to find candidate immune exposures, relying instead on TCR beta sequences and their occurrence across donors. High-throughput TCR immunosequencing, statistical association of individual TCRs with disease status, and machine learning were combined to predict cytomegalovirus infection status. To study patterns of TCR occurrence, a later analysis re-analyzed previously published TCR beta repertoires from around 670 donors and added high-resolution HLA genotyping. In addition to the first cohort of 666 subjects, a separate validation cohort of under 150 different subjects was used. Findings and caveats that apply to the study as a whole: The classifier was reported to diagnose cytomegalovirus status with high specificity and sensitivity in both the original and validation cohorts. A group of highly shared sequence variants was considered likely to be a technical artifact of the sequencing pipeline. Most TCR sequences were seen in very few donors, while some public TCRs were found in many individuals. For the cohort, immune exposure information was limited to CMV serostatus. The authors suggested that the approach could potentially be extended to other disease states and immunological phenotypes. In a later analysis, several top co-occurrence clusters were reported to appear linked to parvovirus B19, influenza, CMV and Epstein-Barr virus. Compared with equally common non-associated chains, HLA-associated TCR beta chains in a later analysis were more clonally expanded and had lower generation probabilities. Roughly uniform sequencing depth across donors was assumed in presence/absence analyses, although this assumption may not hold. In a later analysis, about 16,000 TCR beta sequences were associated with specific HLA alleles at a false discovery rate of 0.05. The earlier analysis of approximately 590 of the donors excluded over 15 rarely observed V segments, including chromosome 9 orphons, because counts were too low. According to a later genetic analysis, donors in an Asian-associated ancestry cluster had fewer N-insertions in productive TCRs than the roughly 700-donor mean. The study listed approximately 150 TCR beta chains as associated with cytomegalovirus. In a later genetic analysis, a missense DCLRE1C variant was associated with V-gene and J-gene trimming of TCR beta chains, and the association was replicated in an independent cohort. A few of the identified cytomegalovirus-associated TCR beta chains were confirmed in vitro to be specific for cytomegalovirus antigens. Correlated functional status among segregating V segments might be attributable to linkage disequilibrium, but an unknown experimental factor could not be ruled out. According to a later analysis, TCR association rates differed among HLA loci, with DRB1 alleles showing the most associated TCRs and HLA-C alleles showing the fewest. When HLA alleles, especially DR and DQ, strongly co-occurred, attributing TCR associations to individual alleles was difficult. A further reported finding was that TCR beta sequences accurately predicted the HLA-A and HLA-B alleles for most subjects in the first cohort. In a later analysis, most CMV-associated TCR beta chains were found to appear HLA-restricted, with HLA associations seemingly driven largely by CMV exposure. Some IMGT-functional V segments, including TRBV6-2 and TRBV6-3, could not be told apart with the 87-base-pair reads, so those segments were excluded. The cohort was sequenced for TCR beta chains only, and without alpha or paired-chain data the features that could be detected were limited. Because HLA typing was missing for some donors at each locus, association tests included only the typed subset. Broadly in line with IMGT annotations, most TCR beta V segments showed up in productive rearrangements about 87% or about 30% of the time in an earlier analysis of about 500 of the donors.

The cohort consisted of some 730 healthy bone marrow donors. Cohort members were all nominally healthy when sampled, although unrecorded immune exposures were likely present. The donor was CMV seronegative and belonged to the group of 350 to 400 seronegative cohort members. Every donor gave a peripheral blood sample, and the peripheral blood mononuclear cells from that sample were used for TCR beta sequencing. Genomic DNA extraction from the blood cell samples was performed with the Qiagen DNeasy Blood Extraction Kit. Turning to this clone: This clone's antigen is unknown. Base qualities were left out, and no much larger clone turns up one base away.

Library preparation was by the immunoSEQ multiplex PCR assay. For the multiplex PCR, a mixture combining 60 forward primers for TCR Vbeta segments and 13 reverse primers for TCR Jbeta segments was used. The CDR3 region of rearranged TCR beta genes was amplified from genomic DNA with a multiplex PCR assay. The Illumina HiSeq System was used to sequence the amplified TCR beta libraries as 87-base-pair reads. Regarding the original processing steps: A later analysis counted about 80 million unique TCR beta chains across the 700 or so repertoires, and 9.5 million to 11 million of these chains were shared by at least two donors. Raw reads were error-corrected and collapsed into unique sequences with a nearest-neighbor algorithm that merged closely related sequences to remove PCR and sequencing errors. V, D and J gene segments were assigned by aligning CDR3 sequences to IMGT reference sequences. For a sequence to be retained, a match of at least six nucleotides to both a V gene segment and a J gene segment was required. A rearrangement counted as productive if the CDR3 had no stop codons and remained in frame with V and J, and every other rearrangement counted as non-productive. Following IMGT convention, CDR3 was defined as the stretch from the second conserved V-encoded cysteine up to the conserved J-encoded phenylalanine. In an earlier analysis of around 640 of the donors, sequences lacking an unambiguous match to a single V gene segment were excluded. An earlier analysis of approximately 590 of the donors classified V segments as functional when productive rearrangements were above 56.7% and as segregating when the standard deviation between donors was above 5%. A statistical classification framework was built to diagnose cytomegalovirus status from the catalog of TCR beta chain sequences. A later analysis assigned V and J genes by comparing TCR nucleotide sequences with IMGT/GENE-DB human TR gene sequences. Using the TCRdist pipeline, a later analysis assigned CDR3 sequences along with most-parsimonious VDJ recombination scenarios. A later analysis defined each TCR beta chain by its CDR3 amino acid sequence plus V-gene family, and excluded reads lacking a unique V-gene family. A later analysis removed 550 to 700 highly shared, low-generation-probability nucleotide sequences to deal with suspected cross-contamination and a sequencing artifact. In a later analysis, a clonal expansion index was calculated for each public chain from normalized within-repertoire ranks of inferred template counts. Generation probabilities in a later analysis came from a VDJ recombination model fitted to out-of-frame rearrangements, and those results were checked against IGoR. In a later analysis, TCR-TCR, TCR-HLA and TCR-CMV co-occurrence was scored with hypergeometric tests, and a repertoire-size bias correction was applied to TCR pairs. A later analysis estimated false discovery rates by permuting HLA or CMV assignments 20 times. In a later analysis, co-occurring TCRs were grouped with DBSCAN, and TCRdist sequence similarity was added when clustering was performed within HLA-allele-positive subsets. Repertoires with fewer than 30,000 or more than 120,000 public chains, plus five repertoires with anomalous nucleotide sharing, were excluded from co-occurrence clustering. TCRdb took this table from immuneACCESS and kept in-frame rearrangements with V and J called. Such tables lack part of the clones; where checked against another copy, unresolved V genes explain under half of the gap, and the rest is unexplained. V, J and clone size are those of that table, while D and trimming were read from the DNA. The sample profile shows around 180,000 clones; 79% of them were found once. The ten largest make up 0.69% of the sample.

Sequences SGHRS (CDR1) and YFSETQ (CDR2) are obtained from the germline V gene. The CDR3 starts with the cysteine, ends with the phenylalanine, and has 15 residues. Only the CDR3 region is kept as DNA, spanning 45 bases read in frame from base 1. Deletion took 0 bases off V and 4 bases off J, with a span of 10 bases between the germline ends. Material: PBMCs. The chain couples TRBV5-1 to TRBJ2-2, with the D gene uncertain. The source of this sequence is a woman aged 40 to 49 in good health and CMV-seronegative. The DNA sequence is TGCGCCAGCAGCTTGGTTGCTGGCGGCACCGGGGAGCTGTTTTTT. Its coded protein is CASSLVAGGTGELFF. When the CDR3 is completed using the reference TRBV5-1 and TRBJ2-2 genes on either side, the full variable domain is KAGVTQTPRYLIKTRGQQVTLSCSPISGHRSVSWYQQTPGQGLQFLFEYFSETQRNKGNFPGRFSGRQFSNSRSEMNVSTLELGDSALYLCASSLVAGGTGELFFGEGSRLTVL.